These 5 T cell receptor beta chains were all obtained from the same sample, sequenced in a study of early T cells in non-severe SARS-CoV-2 infection. A single record per CDR3 protein comes from TCRdb applying MiXCR to the 5' RACE reads. The sample holds about 71,000 distinct CDR3 sequences, around 13% seen once. The starting material was whole blood, obtained at baseline. Source of these receptors: an adult who was a healthcare worker with PCR-confirmed SARS-CoV-2 infection or an uninfected control (not recorded which).

This clonotype was recorded a few times. The CDR3 coding sequence is TGCAGTGTTTTTCTTCTAGCTCAGAGCTCCTACAATGAGCAGTTCTTC. This codes for CSVFLLAQSSYNEQFF. The genes are TRBV20-1 and TRBJ2-1; a possible D gene is TRBD2 (5 bases). V gave up 7 bases and J gave up 0 bases, with 19 bases separating them. The CDR3 spans 16 residues. CDR1 DFQATT and CDR2 SNEGSKA come from the germline V gene (reference sequence).

This clonotype appeared a few times. This chain uses TRBV24-1 with TRBJ2-1; no definite D call. V lost 7 bases and J 3 bases, leaving 3 bases between the germline ends. Germline V lookup: CDR1 KGHDR, CDR2 SFDVKD. The CDR3 extends over 11 amino acids. The chain's CDR3 is CATSGYNEQFF. The CDR3 DNA reads as TGTGCCACCAGCGGCTACAATGAGCAGTTCTTC.

The chain is built from TRBV7-3 and TRBJ2-1; a weak D match, TRBD1 (5 bases). Germline V gives CDR1 SGHTA, CDR2 FQGTGA. This CDR3 spans 15 amino acids. V lost 5 bases, J lost 5 bases, and 16 bases lay in between. CDR3 sequence (DNA): TGTGCCAGCAGCCCCACCCAGAACAGGCACAATGAGCAGTTCTTC. Its protein product is CASSPTQNRHNEQFF.

In its sample, this clonotype was seen a few times. The V and J genes are TRBV3-1 and TRBJ1-3, with D uncertain. Germline assignment: CDR1 LGHDT and CDR2 YNNKEL (reference sequence). The CDR3 loop spans 13 amino acids. V lost 3 bases, J lost 4 bases, and 7 bases lay in between. CDR3 region: CASSHFGGNTIYF. The DNA of the CDR3 is TGTGCCAGCAGCCACTTTGGCGGAAACACCATATATTTT. Variable domain in full (rest from reference TRBV3-1 and TRBJ1-3): DTAVSQTPKYLVTQMGNDKSIKCEQNLGHDTMYWYKQDSKKFLKIMFSYNNKELIINETVPNRFSPKSPDKAHLNLHINSLELGDSAVYFCASSHFGGNTIYFGEGSWLTVV.

This clonotype was seen only a few times. This sequence joins TRBV7-9 and TRBJ2-3, with a tentative D call TRBD2 (5 bases). Germline CDR1 SEHNR, CDR2 FQNEAQ (reference sequence). Trimming shortened V by 5 bases and J by 0 bases, and 24 bases separated the two germline ends. This CDR3 comprises 19 residues. CDR3 loop: CASSPSGREGRISTDTQYF. The CDR3 DNA reads as TGTGCCAGCAGCCCTAGTGGACGCGAGGGCCGAATTAGCACAGATACGCAGTATTTT.